The following is a T cell receptor beta chain sequence with its context. Purification of the CD8+ and CD4+ T cells relied on negative isolation, and TEMRA cells underwent FACS enrichment. This record comes from a study of CD8 T cells in Susac syndrome. An amount of RNA that ranged from roughly 0.45 to 1 ug was reverse transcribed with random hexamers. A multiplex approach, immunoSEQ multiplex PCR, amplified TCR beta CDR3 across 54 Vbeta and 13 Jbeta. TCRdb independently ran MiXCR on the immunoSEQ multiplex PCR reads; one entry per CDR3 protein. The data hold over 200,000 distinct CDR3 sequences, with around 95% observed a single time. In germline, CDR1 is DFQATT, CDR2 SNEGSKA (reference sequence). CDR3 length equals 14 residues. The germline V and J ends were trimmed by 3 bases and 3 bases, with 14 bases remaining between them.

Sequencing used CD4+ T cells from PBMCs. This receptor was taken from a human donor with multiple sclerosis. This chain links TRBV20-1 with TRBJ1-2; D ambiguous. CDR3 protein: CSARKEQRDYGYTF. DNA of the CDR3: TGCAGTGCTAGGAAGGAGCAGAGGGACTATGGCTACACCTTC.